This T cell receptor (beta chain) is drawn from a study of shared clonotypes between healthy human individuals. Germline CDR1 GTSNPN, CDR2 SVGIG (reference sequence). The CDR3 contains 13 residues. V was trimmed by 1 base and J by 5 bases, leaving 10 bases between them. Deep level was the assay's run setting. Profiled with immunoSEQ multiplex PCR; TCRdb holds only in-frame clones, not every one. Here the sample spans over a million clones, about 84% being singletons. Whole-study results and caveats: The donor pool, a small one, limited the genetic and exposure-history diversity represented. Memory subsets generally showed lower estimated richness than naive subsets.

Into CD45RA+ naive and CD45RA-negative memory subsets, the CD4+ cells were split. On this clone itself: Its matching antigen is unknown.

V usage is TRBV30 and J usage is TRBJ2-3; weak D call: TRBD2 (5 bases). The sample was memory CD4+ T cells from PBMCs. Subset: CD45RA-negative fraction. The source is a man aged 18 to 30 in good health. Some clones in this sample may be carry-over from other donors' samples. The chain's CDR3 is CAWSAIREDTQYF. CDR3 DNA: TGTGCCTGGAGTGCAATCCGGGAAGATACGCAGTATTTT.